This is a list of T cell receptor beta chains from one sample in a study of CD4 T cells in relation to SARS-CoV-2 and coronaviruses. Method: immunoSEQ multiplex PCR; TCRdb's copy keeps in-frame clones and lacks some. The sample lists 35,000 to 50,000 clones, around 79% occurring once. These receptors have no known antigen. The material sequenced was naive CD4+ T cells from PBMCs, cultured in vitro. These TCRs come from an adult with COVID-19. The CDR3 runs from the conserved cysteine through the conserved F or W. The D gene is left open where the match is weak.

V gene	J gene	D gene	CDR3 DNA	CDR3 protein
TRBV5-5	TRBJ2-7	-	TGTGCCAGCAGCTGGGACATCTCCTACGAGCAGTACTTC	CASSWDISYEQYF
TRBV24-1	TRBJ2-5	-	-	CATSVPAQETQYF
TRBV2	TRBJ2-1	-	TGTGCCAGCAGCCAAACCGGGAGCTCCTACAATGAGCAGTTCTTC	CASSQTGSSYNEQFF
TRBV28	TRBJ1-2	-	TGTGCCAGCAGACAGGGAGGGAACTATGGCTACACCTTC	CASRQGGNYGYTF
TRBV5-8	TRBJ2-2	TRBD2	TGTGCCAGCAGCCTGACTAGCGGAGAGAACACCGGGGAGCTGTTTTTT	CASSLTSGENTGELFF
TRBV5-1	TRBJ2-1	TRBD2	TGCGCCAGCAGACGGACTAGCGGGAGGGCCTTCAATGAGCAGTTCTTC	CASRRTSGRAFNEQFF
TRBV10-1	TRBJ2-2	-	TGCGCCAGCAGTGAGTCTTTACCCGGGACGGGGAACACCGGGGAGCTGTTTTTT	CASSESLPGTGNTGELFF
TRBV13	TRBJ2-5	-	TGTGCCAGCAGCTTAGAGTCATGGGAGACCCAGTACTTC	CASSLESWETQYF
TRBV13	TRBJ2-1	TRBD2	TGTGCCAGCAGACTAGCGGGAGCCATGTTTGAGCAGTTCTTC	CASRLAGAMFEQFF
TRBV7-7	TRBJ2-5	-	TGTGCTAGCAGCTTAGCAGGGTACCAAGAGACCCAGTACTTC	CASSLAGYQETQYF